The 10 T cell receptor beta chains listed next were all sequenced from one sample in a study of cytomegalovirus exposure and HLA in healthy donors. Produced via immunoSEQ multiplex PCR; TCRdb's table is partial and in-frame only. The repertoire includes more than 130,000 clones, about 91% of them detected once, and approximately 7.5% sits in the top ten. Sequencing used PBMCs. These receptors originate from a woman in her late teens or twenties in good health and CMV-seropositive.

The genes are TRBV4-1 and TRBJ2-5, with no clear D. TRBJ2-7 matches the DNA end more closely, so the J call is doubtful. The CDR3 consists of 15 residues. Germline CDR1 reads MGHRA; CDR2 reads YSYEKL. The DNA of the CDR3 is TGCGCCAGCAGCCAAGACCCGGCCGACTCCTACGAGCAGTACTTC. It is translated as CASSQDPADSYEQYF.

The chain carries TRBV10-1 and TRBJ2-3; tentatively, D is TRBD2 (6 bases). The CDR3 sequence is 14 residues long. Trimming cost V 8 bases and J 3 bases, with 15 bases left between them. Germline CDR1 and CDR2: WNHNN and SYGVQD (reference sequence). The CDR3: CASQPAGWTDTQYF. The CDR3 DNA follows: TGCGCCAGCCAACCCGCGGGGTGGACAGATACGCAGTATTTT.

This chain links TRBV9 with TRBJ1-1, with D hard to call. The CDR3 is 14 residues long. Trimming left V 4 bases short and J 5 bases short, with 15 bases between. Germline assignment: CDR1 SGDLS and CDR2 YYNGEE. In nucleotides, the CDR3 is TGTGCCAGCAGCATCCCGACCGCGGGGACTGAAGCTTTCTTT. This encodes CASSIPTAGTEAFF. Using reference TRBV9 and TRBJ1-1 for the parts outside the CDR3, the full variable domain is DSGVTQTPKHLITATGQRVTLRCSPRSGDLSVYWYQQSLDQGLQFLIQYYNGEERAKGNILERFSAQQFPDLHSELNLSSLELGDSALYFCASSIPTAGTEAFFGQGTRLTVV.

The genes are TRBV6-1 and TRBJ1-3; D gene unclear. CDR1 and CDR2 (germline): MNHNS, SASEGT. V lost 8 bases to trimming and J lost 1 base, with 12 bases between them. The CDR3 length is 14 residues. CDR3 in amino acids: CASRLELSGNTIYF. CDR3 nucleotide sequence: TGTGCCAGCCGATTGGAGCTTTCTGGAAACACCATATATTTT.

This sequence joins TRBV5-8 and TRBJ1-4; D perhaps matches TRBD1 (6 bases). The germline V and J ends were trimmed by 0 bases and 3 bases, with 15 bases remaining between them. The CDR3 consists of 17 residues. Germline-derived CDR1 and CDR2 are SGHTS and YDEGEE. The CDR3 DNA reads TGTGCCAGCAGCTTGGGACAGGCCAACGCACCTAATGAAAAACTGTTTTTT. This codes for CASSLGQANAPNEKLFF.

This chain links TRBV6-6 with TRBJ1-5; D not resolved. The CDR3 extends over 12 amino acids. V gave up 5 bases and J gave up 6 bases, with 8 bases separating them. The germline V gene has CDR1 MNHNY and CDR2 SVGAGI (reference sequence). This CDR3 is CASSPQFQPQHF. In nucleotides, the CDR3 is TGTGCCAGCAGTCCCCAATTTCAGCCCCAGCATTTT.

V gene TRBV30 combines with J gene TRBJ2-5, with D perhaps TRBD1 (6 bases). CDR3 size: 11 residues. The germline V gene has CDR1 GTSNPN and CDR2 SVGIG (reference sequence). The germline V and J ends were trimmed by 5 bases and 9 bases, with 13 bases remaining between them. The CDR3 loop is CAWVGQLSQYF. For the CDR3, the DNA is TGTGCCTGGGTTGGACAGTTATCCCAGTACTTC.

This sequence joins TRBV7-6 and TRBJ2-1; the D is unclear. With 5 bases removed from V and 11 bases from J, the gap between germline ends came to 19 bases. CDR1 and CDR2 (germline): SGHVS, FNYEAQ. The CDR3 has 14 residues. This chain's CDR3 is CASSLSQAHRKQFF. The DNA of the CDR3 is TGTGCCAGCAGCCTCTCGCAGGCTCACAGAAAGCAGTTCTTC.

This clone was counted between two and nine times. The chain couples TRBV19 to TRBJ2-7; D perhaps matches TRBD1 (6 bases). Germline V gives CDR1 LNHDA, CDR2 SQIVND (reference sequence). The length of the CDR3 is 11 residues. Trimming cost V 5 bases and J 6 bases, with 8 bases left between them. The CDR3 nucleotides are TGTGCCAGTAGTTGGGGGCTCGAGCAGTACTTC. This codes for CASSWGLEQYF.

The chain joins TRBV28 to TRBJ2-1, with 7 bases fitting TRBD1. The CDR3 extends over 16 amino acids. Germline V lookup: CDR1 MDHEN, CDR2 SYDVKM. V shed 5 bases and J 5 bases; nucleotides not matched to a gene: 12. DNA for the CDR3: TGTGCCAGCAGTACTCCGGGGAGCCAGGGGGACAATGAGCAGTTCTTC. Its protein is CASSTPGSQGDNEQFF.